The 22 T cell receptor beta chains given below trace back to one sample, sequenced in a study of cytomegalovirus exposure and HLA in healthy donors. The repertoire was sequenced with immunoSEQ multiplex PCR; TCRdb's copy has only in-frame clones and lacks some. The table records about 76,000 clones, about 93% of them present only once. The sequencing sample was made of PBMCs. Receptor source: a man aged 18 to 30 in good health and CMV-seropositive.

The chain links TRBV5-4 to TRBJ1-1; D may be TRBD1 (6 bases). V dropped 4 bases and J dropped 0 bases, with 10 bases sitting between them. CDR1 SGHNT and CDR2 YYREEE come from the germline V gene (reference sequence). The CDR3 contains 14 residues. DNA for the CDR3: TGTGCCAGCAGCCCGGACAGTATGAACACTGAAGCTTTCTTT. Amino acid sequence: CASSPDSMNTEAFF.

V gene TRBV5-1 combines with J gene TRBJ2-3, with TRBD2 as a possible D gene (5 bases). The CDR3 sequence is 17 residues long. CDR1 and CDR2 (germline): SGHRS, YFSETQ. V lost 4 bases and J 0 bases, leaving 18 bases between the germline ends. The CDR3: CASSPAVGGSSTDTQYF. The CDR3, as DNA: TGCGCCAGCAGCCCGGCTGTTGGAGGTTCTAGCACAGATACGCAGTATTTT.

CDR3 DNA: TGCGCCAGCAGTGATAACTCCCCGGGCACTGAAGCTTTCTTT. It specifies CASSDNSPGTEAFF. The chain uses TRBV10-1 and TRBJ1-1; no firm D call. The CDR3 has 14 residues. V lost 3 bases, J lost 4 bases, and 12 bases lay in between. Germline assignment: CDR1 WNHNN and CDR2 SYGVQD (reference sequence).

This clone appeared once. The chain joins TRBV29-1 to TRBJ1-1, with a possible D match to TRBD1 (5 bases). The CDR3 has 11 amino acids. Germline CDR1 reads SQVTM; CDR2 reads ANQGSEA. V dropped 4 bases and J dropped 10 bases, with 13 bases sitting between them. CDR3 sequence: CSVAEGRGAFF. The CDR3 region has the DNA TGCAGCGTTGCCGAGGGGAGGGGAGCTTTCTTT.

The chain employs TRBV11-3 and TRBJ2-5; 8 bases agree with TRBD1. Germline lookup yields CDR1 SGHNT and CDR2 YENEEA. This CDR3 region has 15 residues. V dropped 2 bases and J dropped 5; count of bases not matched to a gene: 7. This chain's CDR3 is CASSLSRTGYETQYF. DNA of the CDR3: TGTGCCAGCAGCTTATCACGGACAGGGTATGAGACCCAGTACTTC.

A single count supports this clone. The chain's CDR3 is CSVPSGNSTEAFF. The CDR3 nucleotides read TGCAGCGTCCCCTCGGGGAATAGCACTGAAGCTTTCTTT. This chain connects TRBV29-1 to TRBJ1-1; D ambiguous. Germline CDR1 and CDR2: SQVTM and ANQGSEA. V lost 6 bases to trimming and J lost 4 bases, with 15 bases between them. The CDR3 runs 13 residues.

CDR3 nucleotide sequence: TGTGCCAGCAGTCGACCGGGACAAAAAGGGAAGCAGCCCCAGCATTTT. Residues: CASSRPGQKGKQPQHF. This chain uses TRBV28 with TRBJ1-5; D might be TRBD1 (6 bases). There are 16 residues in the CDR3. Germline V gene lookup returns CDR1 MDHEN and CDR2 SYDVKM. The V end lost 5 bases, the J end lost 7 bases, and 21 bases lay between the germline ends. Variable domain in full (rest from reference TRBV28 and TRBJ1-5): DVKVTQSSRYLVKRTGEKVFLECVQDMDHENMFWYRQDPGLGLRLIYFSYDVKMKEKGDIPEGYSVSREKKERFSLILESASTNQTSMYLCASSRPGQKGKQPQHFGDGTRLSIL.

The chain recombines TRBV5-1 with TRBJ2-5, with a possible D match to TRBD1 (6 bases). This CDR3 region has 14 residues. Trimming removed 6 bases from V and 1 base from J, with 13 bases in between. Germline-derived CDR1 and CDR2 are SGHRS and YFSETQ. In nucleotides, the CDR3 is TGCGCCAGCACCGTGGGACATTCCCAAGAGACCCAGTACTTC. It encodes CASTVGHSQETQYF.

This chain joins TRBV12-5 and TRBJ2-7; D possibly corresponds to TRBD1 (5 bases). The germline gives CDR1 LGHNT, CDR2 FRNRAP. The CDR3 loop spans 13 amino acids. V gave up 7 bases and J gave up 3 bases, with 13 bases separating them. The CDR3 reads CASALGRDYEQYF. Written as DNA, the CDR3 is TGTGCTAGTGCGTTAGGCAGGGACTACGAGCAGTACTTC. The whole variable domain, remainder taken from reference TRBV12-5 and TRBJ2-7, is DARVTQTPRHKVTEMGQEVTMRCQPILGHNTVFWYRQTMMQGLELLAYFRNRAPLDDSGMPKDRFSAEMPDATLATLKIQPSEPRDSAVYFCASALGRDYEQYFGPGTRLTVT.

The chain recombines TRBV9 with TRBJ2-5; TRBD1 is a possible D gene (7 bases). Trimming pared 0 bases from V and 5 bases from J, leaving 14 bases between. The CDR3 is 15 amino acids. CDR1 SGDLS and CDR2 YYNGEE come from the germline V gene. The CDR3 spells CASSVVGGGLETQYF. CDR3 DNA: TGTGCCAGCAGCGTAGTTGGAGGGGGCTTGGAGACCCAGTACTTC.

To note about this clone: Other DNA sequences in the same sample also yield this CDR3. The gene calls are TRBV30 and TRBJ1-1; TRBD1 matches 9 bases. CDR3 length: 13 amino acids. The J segment lost 4 bases and the V segment lost 3 bases, leaving 3 bases of the junction unmatched. Looked up from germline, CDR1 is GTSNPN and CDR2 is SVGIG (reference sequence). The CDR3: CAWSSTGGTEAFF. Here the CDR3 DNA reads TGTGCCTGGAGCTCGACAGGGGGCACTGAAGCTTTCTTT.

The chain employs TRBV5-1 and TRBJ2-5; possibly TRBD1 for D (6 bases). Germline V gene lookup returns CDR1 SGHRS and CDR2 YFSETQ. The CDR3 runs to 14 residues. V gave up 0 bases and J gave up 1 base, with 7 bases separating them. The CDR3 protein is CASSLGTAQETQYF. CDR3 nucleotides: TGCGCCAGCAGCTTGGGGACAGCCCAAGAGACCCAGTACTTC. Full variable domain (remainder filled in from reference TRBV5-1 and TRBJ2-5): KAGVTQTPRYLIKTRGQQVTLSCSPISGHRSVSWYQQTPGQGLQFLFEYFSETQRNKGNFPGRFSGRQFSNSRSEMNVSTLELGDSALYLCASSLGTAQETQYFGPGTRLLVL.

The chain employs TRBV11-2 and TRBJ1-1; D perhaps matches TRBD1 (5 bases). This CDR3 has 16 amino acids. Germline V gene lookup returns CDR1 SGHAT and CDR2 FQNNGV. V lost 1 base and J 6 bases, leaving 18 bases between the germline ends. For the CDR3, the DNA is TGTGCCAGCAGCTTAGTAGTTTCCAGGGTGAGGCCTGAAGCTTTCTTT. As protein: CASSLVVSRVRPEAFF.

The rearrangement joins TRBV19 to TRBJ1-1; 7 positions agree with TRBD1. The CDR3 spans 17 residues. Trimming took 5 bases from V and 1 from J; bases not matched to a gene: 13. Germline CDR1 and CDR2: LNHDA and SQIVND (reference sequence). Written as DNA, the CDR3 is TGTGCCAGTAGTTCAGGACAGGAATACGGTTGGAACACTGAAGCTTTCTTT. Translating it yields CASSSGQEYGWNTEAFF. Based on the CDR3 plus reference TRBV19 and TRBJ1-1, the full variable domain is DGGITQSPKYLFRKEGQNVTLSCEQNLNHDAMYWYRQDPGQGLRLIYYSQIVNDFQKGDIAEGYSVSREKKESFPLTVTSAQKNPTAFYLCASSSGQEYGWNTEAFFGQGTRLTVV.

This rearrangement joins TRBV19 to TRBJ1-5, with 12 positions matching TRBD1. Germline V gene data show CDR1 as LNHDA and CDR2 as SQIVND (reference sequence). Trimming at V came to 9 bases and at J to 2 bases, leaving 14 bases not matched to a gene. The CDR3 is made up of 18 amino acids. DNA for the CDR3: TGTGCCAGCCGAAAAACGGGACAGGGGGCGAAGGGCAATCAGCCCCAGCATTTT. As protein: CASRKTGQGAKGNQPQHF.

This rearrangement joins TRBV10-3 to TRBJ1-2; 7 bases agree with TRBD1. V lost 10 bases, J lost 2 bases, and 4 bases stayed unmatched. This CDR3 comprises 12 residues. Germline V lookup: CDR1 ENHRY, CDR2 SYGVKD. For the CDR3, the DNA is TGTGCCAGTCAACAGGGGAACTATGGCTACACCTTC. Protein product: CASQQGNYGYTF.

This sequence joins TRBV27 and TRBJ2-3; 8 nucleotides align to TRBD2. This CDR3 has 12 residues. From germline, CDR1 is MNHEY and CDR2 SMNVEV (reference sequence). The ends lost 5 bases at V and 9 bases at J; junction bases unmatched: 4. CDR3 in DNA: TGTGCCAGCAGTCAGCCGGGAGGGACGCAGTATTTT. Its protein is CASSQPGGTQYF.

The rearrangement uses TRBV30 and TRBJ2-1; the match to TRBD2 covers 10 bases. This CDR3 has 11 amino acids. With 8 bases clipped from V and 11 bases from J, the junction kept 6 bases outside the gene matches. Germline CDR1 and CDR2: GTSNPN and SVGIG (reference sequence). The CDR3 DNA reads TGTGCCCTAGCGGGAGAAAGTCAGCAGTTCTTC. Protein: CALAGESQQFF. Filled out from reference TRBV30 and TRBJ2-1, the complete variable domain reads SQTIHQWPATLVQPVGSPLSLECTVEGTSNPNLYWYRQAAGRGLQLLFYSVGIGQISSEVPQNLSASRPQDRQFILSSKKLLLSDSGFYLCALAGESQQFFGPGTRLTVL.

As for this clone: The junction departs from germline at one end; a sequencing error may be responsible. This sequence joins TRBV5-1 and TRBJ2-7; 9 bases match TRBD2. There are 15 residues in the CDR3. The germline gives CDR1 SGHRS, CDR2 YFSETQ. The CDR3 protein is CASSLLAGTSHEQYF. The CDR3 coding sequence is TGCGCCAGCAGCCTTCTAGCGGGAACCTCCCACGAGCAGTACTTC.

This chain connects TRBV7-8 to TRBJ2-2; 9 bases map to TRBD2. The CDR3 is made up of 19 amino acids. Germline CDR1 is SGHVS and CDR2 is FQNEAQ. Losses at the gene ends were 4 bases for V and 4 bases for J; bases not matched to a gene: 16. The CDR3 DNA reads as TGTGCCAGCAGCTCAAAACAGAAAATATCTAGCGGGACCACCGGGGAGCTGTTTTTT. It yields the protein CASSSKQKISSGTTGELFF.

V is TRBV18 and J is TRBJ2-1; 7 positions match TRBD1. V was pared by 0 bases and J by 4 bases, with 6 bases of the junction left unmatched. Germline loops: CDR1 KGHSH, CDR2 LQKENI. The CDR3 totals 16 residues. This CDR3 is CASSPPNRGTYNEQFF. In DNA, the CDR3 is TGTGCCAGCTCACCACCGAACAGGGGAACGTACAATGAGCAGTTCTTC.

This sequence joins TRBV28 and TRBJ1-1; a weak D match, TRBD1 (6 bases). Germline CDR1 MDHEN, CDR2 SYDVKM. Trimming took off 7 bases at V and 7 bases at J, with 22 bases between the two ends. The CDR3 spans 15 residues. The CDR3 spells CASIKPGHQTLEAFF. In nucleotides, the CDR3 is TGTGCCAGCATTAAGCCGGGACACCAGACTCTTGAAGCTTTCTTT.